This T cell receptor beta chain was sequenced for a study of blood T cell repertoires in COVID-19. The wider study: COVID-19 samples from acute and convalescent phases originated in the United States, Italy and Spain. T cells, B-cell-depleted T cells, or PBMCs provided the cDNA or gDNA that served as material.

As handled by the study authors: Scientists estimated how many nucleated cells there were by amplifying reference gene primers. The repertoire was sequenced with immunoSEQ multiplex PCR; TCRdb's copy has only in-frame clones and lacks some. V and J calls plus clone size are reproduced from that table; the DNA served to infer D and trimming. The table shows about 120,000 clones, with approximately 87% occurring only once. Losses at the gene ends were 4 bases for V and 5 bases for J; bases not matched to a gene: 4. CDR1 KGHSH and CDR2 LQKENI come from the germline V gene. The CDR3 extends over 14 amino acids.

This TCR was recovered from a woman aged 45-60 years with acute or convalescent COVID-19. Sequencing used peripheral blood. The chain couples TRBV18 to TRBJ2-2; 7 positions match TRBD1. DNA of the CDR3: TGTGCCAGCTCACTGGTGACAGGGACCGGGGAGCTGTTTTTT. This codes for CASSLVTGTGELFF.